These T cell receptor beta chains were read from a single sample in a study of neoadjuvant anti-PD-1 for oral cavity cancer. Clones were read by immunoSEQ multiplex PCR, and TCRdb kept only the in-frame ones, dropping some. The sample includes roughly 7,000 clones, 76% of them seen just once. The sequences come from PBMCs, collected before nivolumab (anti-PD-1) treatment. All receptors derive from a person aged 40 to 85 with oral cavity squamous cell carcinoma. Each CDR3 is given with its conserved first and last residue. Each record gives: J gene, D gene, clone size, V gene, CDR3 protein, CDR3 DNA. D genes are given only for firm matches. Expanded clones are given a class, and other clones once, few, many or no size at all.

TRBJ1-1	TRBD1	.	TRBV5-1	CASSLRDSVNEAFF	TGCGCCAGCAGCTTACGGGACAGCGTGAATGAAGCTTTCTTT
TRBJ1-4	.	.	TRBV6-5	CASSYKRLEKLFF	TGTGCCAGCAGTTACAAACGGTTAGAAAAACTGTTTTTT
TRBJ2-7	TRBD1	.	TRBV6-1	CASSYGGTGEQYF	TGTGCCAGCAGCTACGGAGGGACAGGCGAGCAGTACTTC
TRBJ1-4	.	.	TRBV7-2	CASSLGVGIATNEKLFF	TGTGCCAGCAGCTTAGGTGTAGGGATAGCAACTAATGAAAAACTGTTTTTT
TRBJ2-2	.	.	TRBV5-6	CASSLRTANTGELFF	TGTGCCAGCAGCTTAAGGACAGCCAACACCGGGGAGCTGTTTTTT
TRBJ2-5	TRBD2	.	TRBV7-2	CASSLWRGVQETQYF	TGTGCCAGCAGCTTATGGCGGGGGGTTCAAGAGACCCAGTACTTC
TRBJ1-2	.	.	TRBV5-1	CASSPGTSKKGYTF	TGCGCCAGCAGTCCAGGGACGTCGAAGAAGGGCTACACCTTC
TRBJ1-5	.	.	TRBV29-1	CSVRDGNSNQPQHF	TGCAGCGTCCGGGACGGTAATAGCAATCAGCCCCAGCATTTT
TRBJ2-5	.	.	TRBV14	CASSLNSGTTVLETQYF	TGTGCCAGCAGCCTTAATTCCGGGACGACCGTGCTAGAGACCCAGTACTTC
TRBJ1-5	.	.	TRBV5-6	CASSLQGTRHQPQHF	TGTGCCAGCAGCTTGCAGGGAACTCGGCATCAGCCCCAGCATTTT
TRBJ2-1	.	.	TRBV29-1	CSVSNRAADNEQFF	TGCAGCGTATCCAACAGGGCTGCTGACAATGAGCAGTTCTTC
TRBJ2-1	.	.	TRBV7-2	CASSPLRFTGDRLWYEQFF	TGTGCCAGCAGCCCATTACGTTTTACGGGGGACCGCCTTTGGTATGAGCAGTTCTTC
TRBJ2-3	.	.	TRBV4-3	CASSQEDTQYF	TGCGCCAGCAGCCAAGAGGATACGCAGTATTTT
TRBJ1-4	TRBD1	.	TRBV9	CASSPRTGGDEKLFF	TGTGCCAGCAGCCCTCGGACAGGGGGAGATGAAAAACTGTTTTTT
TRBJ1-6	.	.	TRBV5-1	CASSRGTARDNSPLHF	TGCGCCAGCAGCAGGGGGACGGCGAGAGATAATTCACCCCTCCACTTT
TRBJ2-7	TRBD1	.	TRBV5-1	CASSLQAPGRGLPYEQYF	TGCGCCAGCAGCTTGCAGGCCCCAGGCAGGGGGCTTCCCTACGAGCAGTACTTC
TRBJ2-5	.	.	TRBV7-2	CASSSTRLETQYF	TGTGCCAGCAGCTCTACTAGGCTGGAGACCCAGTACTTC
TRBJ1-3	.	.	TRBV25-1	CASKVEGRDTIYF	TGTGCCAGCAAGGTCGAGGGGCGAGACACCATATATTTT
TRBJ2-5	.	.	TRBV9	CASSVDETQYF	TGTGCCAGCAGCGTAGACGAGACCCAGTACTTC
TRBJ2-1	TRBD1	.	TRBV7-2	CASSLLGGASSYNEQFF	TGTGCCAGCAGCTTACTAGGGGGCGCGAGCTCCTACAATGAGCAGTTCTTC
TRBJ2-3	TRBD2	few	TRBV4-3	CASSQDFGLAGVASTDTQYF	TGCGCCAGCAGCCAAGACTTTGGACTAGCGGGGGTAGCTAGCACAGATACGCAGTATTTT
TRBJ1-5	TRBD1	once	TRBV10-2	CASRGTGVGSNQPQHF	TGCGCCAGCAGGGGGACAGGGGTTGGTAGCAATCAGCCCCAGCATTTT
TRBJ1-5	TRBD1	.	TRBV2	CASSRTGGQDQPQHF	TGTGCCAGCAGTCGGACAGGGGGGCAGGATCAGCCCCAGCATTTT
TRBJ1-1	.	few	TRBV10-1	CASSESRENTEAFF	TGCGCCAGCAGTGAGTCGAGGGAGAACACTGAAGCTTTCTTT
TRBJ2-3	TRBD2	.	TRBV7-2	CASSAKLAGGLTDTQYF	TGTGCCAGCAGCGCCAAACTAGCGGGGGGCCTCACAGATACGCAGTATTTT
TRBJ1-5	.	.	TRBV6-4	CASSVVLGPGQPQHF	TGTGCCAGCAGTGTTGTTTTGGGGCCTGGGCAGCCCCAGCATTTT
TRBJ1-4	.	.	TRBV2	CASSERGDEKLFF	TGTGCCAGCAGTGAACGGGGAGACGAAAAACTGTTTTTT
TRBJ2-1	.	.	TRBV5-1	CASSLVQTSSYNEQFF	TGCGCCAGCAGCTTGGTACAGACGAGCTCCTACAATGAGCAGTTCTTC
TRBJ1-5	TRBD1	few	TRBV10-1	CASSPGQNQPQHF	TGCGCCAGCAGTCCGGGACAGAATCAGCCCCAGCATTTT
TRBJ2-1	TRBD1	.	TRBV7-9	CASSLGTGDEQFF	TGTGCCAGCAGCTTAGGGACAGGCGATGAGCAGTTCTTC
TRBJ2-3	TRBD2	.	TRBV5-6	CASSPGLAGGLGTQYF	TGTGCCAGCAGCCCAGGACTAGCGGGGGGGCTAGGGACGCAGTATTTT
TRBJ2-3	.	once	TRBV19	CASSRRGTDTQYF	TGTGCCAGTAGCAGAAGGGGCACAGATACGCAGTATTTT
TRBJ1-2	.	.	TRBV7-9	CASSLTNYGYTF	TGTGCCAGCAGCCTAACAAACTATGGCTACACCTTC
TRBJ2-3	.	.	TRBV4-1	CASSQEPTGRTDTQYF	TGCGCCAGCAGCCAAGAACCTACAGGGCGCACAGATACGCAGTATTTT
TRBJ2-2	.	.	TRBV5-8	CASSLVPGELFF	TGTGCCAGCAGCTTGGTCCCCGGGGAGCTGTTTTTT
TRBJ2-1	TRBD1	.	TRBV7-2	CASRRNPGTGDNEQFF	TGTGCCAGCAGGCGAAATCCCGGGACAGGAGACAATGAGCAGTTCTTC
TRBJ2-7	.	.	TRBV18	CASSLGGGYEQYF	TGTGCCAGCTCACTAGGTGGGGGCTACGAGCAGTACTTC
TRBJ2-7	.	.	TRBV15	CATSRDRGYEQYF	TGTGCCACCAGCAGAGATCGGGGGTACGAGCAGTACTTC
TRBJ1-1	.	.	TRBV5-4	CASSFNQDTEAFF	TGTGCCAGCAGCTTTAATCAGGACACTGAAGCTTTCTTT
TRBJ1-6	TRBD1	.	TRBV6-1	CASTFDRGNSPLHF	TGTGCCAGCACCTTCGACAGGGGAAATTCACCCCTCCACTTT
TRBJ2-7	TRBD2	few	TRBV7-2	CASSSDPLAAHYEQYF	TGTGCCAGCAGCTCGGATCCACTAGCGGCCCACTACGAGCAGTACTTC
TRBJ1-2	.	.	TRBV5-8	CASSLLNNYGYTF	TGTGCCAGCAGCTTGCTCAACAACTATGGCTACACCTTC
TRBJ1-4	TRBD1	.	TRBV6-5	CASTDRGQKEKLFF	TGTGCCAGCACCGACAGGGGGCAAAAGGAAAAACTGTTTTTT
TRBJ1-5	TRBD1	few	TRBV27	CASRYDRGPNQPQHF	TGTGCCAGCAGGTATGACAGGGGCCCAAATCAGCCCCAGCATTTT